The sequence of this T cell receptor (beta chain) was determined in a study of vaccination effects on CD4 cells after COVID-19. About the study: Viral peptide pools were used in the ViraFEST assay to expand antigen-specific CD4+ T cells, and sequencing came afterward. Culturing of 1.5 million to 2 million PBMC per well took place with around 9.4 IU/ml IL-2 and approximately 10 ug/ml peptides.

Some clones are missing from TCRdb's copy, which holds only in-frame ones; the method was immunoSEQ multiplex PCR. The sample has roughly 29,000 clones, about 62% seen once; the top ten hold about 9.8%. Germline CDR1 reads MGHRA; CDR2 reads YSYEKL. The CDR3 runs 16 residues. The germline V and J ends were trimmed by 4 bases and 8 bases, with 22 bases remaining between them. Having been cultured for under twelve days, the cells underwent CD4+ T cell isolation. The authors exchanged half the medium for IL-2 medium on days 3 and 7. Regarding this clone: No antigen is known for it.

The material was CD4+ T cells from PBMCs cultured without peptide, obtained before COVID-19 vaccination. The receptor comes from a human donor who received a COVID-19 vaccine. This chain connects TRBV4-1 to TRBJ2-3; TRBD1 or TRBD2 may be the D gene (5 bases each). The CDR3: CASSPRGGSFVATQYF. The DNA for the CDR3 is TGCGCCAGCAGCCCGAGGGGCGGATCATTCGTGGCTACGCAGTATTTT.